The 10 T cell receptor beta chains listed next were all sequenced from one sample in a study of shared clonotypes between healthy human individuals. The data were produced by immunoSEQ multiplex PCR, yet TCRdb's version contains in-frame clones alone and is incomplete. Of around 2,000,000 clones listed, roughly 95% are singletons. Sequencing input: naive CD4+ T cells sorted from blood. Subset here: CD45RA+ positively selected. All receptors come from a man between 18 and 35 years old in good health.

The chain combines TRBV7-9 with TRBJ1-4; D unclear. Trimming removed 4 bases at V and 7 bases at J, with 4 bases between. Germline CDR1 SEHNR, CDR2 FQNEAQ (reference sequence). This CDR3 comprises 11 residues. The CDR3 here is CASSWSEKLFF. The CDR3 DNA sequence: TGTGCCAGCAGCTGGTCTGAAAAACTGTTTTTT.

CDR3 amino acids: CAISESDGLGDKTGTQYF. The CDR3 DNA is TGTGCCATCAGTGAGTCCGACGGACTTGGGGACAAAACGGGTACGCAGTATTTT. The chain employs TRBV10-3 and TRBJ2-3; maybe TRBD1 (6 bases). This CDR3 contains 18 residues. Germline CDR1 and CDR2: ENHRY and SYGVKD. The V gene lost 0 bases and the J gene lost 8 bases, with 24 bases spanning the gap.

The CDR3 region is CASSLRGQSYGYTF. The DNA for the CDR3 is TGTGCCAGCAGCCTAAGGGGACAGTCCTATGGCTACACCTTC. The chain joins TRBV13 to TRBJ1-2, with 7 nucleotides matching TRBD1. V was clipped by 5 bases and J by 4 bases; unmatched bases: 7. Germline V CDR1 and CDR2: PRHDT, FYEKMQ (reference sequence). This CDR3 contains 14 residues.

This sequence joins TRBV5-6 and TRBJ2-7, with unresolved D. V was trimmed by 4 bases and J by 2 bases, leaving 13 bases between them. The CDR3 covers 14 residues. Germline CDR1 is SGHDT and CDR2 is YYEEEE. The CDR3 bases are TGTGCCAGCAGCCTTTCCGACATAACCTACGAGCAGTACTTC. Encoded protein: CASSLSDITYEQYF.

This chain uses TRBV9 with TRBJ2-3, with 11 bases matching TRBD2. This CDR3 spans 15 amino acids. Trimming at V came to 2 bases and at J to 10 bases, leaving 9 bases not matched to a gene. Per germline, CDR1 SGDLS and CDR2 YYNGEE. CDR3 sequence: CASSVSGGADYPQYF. As DNA, the CDR3 is TGTGCCAGCAGCGTTAGCGGGGGGGCGGACTACCCGCAGTATTTT.

This sequence joins TRBV29-1 and TRBJ1-4; D unresolved. The V and J ends lost 5 bases and 8 bases respectively, with 9 bases between them. The germline V gene encodes CDR1 SQVTM and CDR2 ANQGSEA. There are 11 residues in the CDR3. The CDR3 DNA follows: TGCAGCGTTAGGTTCCGGGAAAAACTGTTTTTT. It translates to CSVRFREKLFF.

The chain employs TRBV15 and TRBJ2-3, with D perhaps TRBD2 (6 bases). In germline, CDR1 is LNHNV, CDR2 YYDKDF (reference sequence). The CDR3 loop spans 18 amino acids. Trimming stripped 3 bases from V and 2 bases from J, with 21 bases between. CDR3 in DNA: TGTGCCACCAGCAGGACGGGGTTGGCGGGGCCTTCCACAGATACGCAGTATTTT. Translation gives CATSRTGLAGPSTDTQYF. Full variable domain (rest looked up from reference TRBV15 and TRBJ2-3): DAMVIQNPRYQVTQFGKPVTLSCSQTLNHNVMYWYQQKSSQAPKLLFHYYDKDFNNEADTPDNFQSRRPNTSFCFLDIRSPGLGDTAMYLCATSRTGLAGPSTDTQYFGPGTRLTVL.

In DNA form, the CDR3 reads TGTGCCAGCAGTGATAGCCAGGGGGCCACAGATACGCAGTATTTT. Its translation: CASSDSQGATDTQYF. The rearrangement joins TRBV6-1 to TRBJ2-3; 8 bases match TRBD1. The CDR3 is 15 amino acids. V dropped 3 bases and J dropped 2; count of bases not matched to a gene: 4. Germline V gene lookup returns CDR1 MNHNS and CDR2 SASEGT.

J is TRBJ1-2 and V is TRBV19; D gene unclear. The germline V and J ends were trimmed by 5 bases and 3 bases, with 10 bases remaining between them. The CDR3 has 13 residues. Germline CDR1 is LNHDA and CDR2 is SQIVND (reference sequence). DNA of the CDR3: TGTGCCAGTAGTCTCGACGGGGACTATGGCTACACCTTC. Residues: CASSLDGDYGYTF.

Details on this clone: This sample also contains other DNA sequences that code for the same CDR3. V and J are TRBV29-1 and TRBJ2-1; D is undetermined. V was shortened by 4 bases and J by 4 bases, with 5 bases between the two germline ends. Germline values: CDR1 SQVTM, CDR2 ANQGSEA. The CDR3 runs to 11 residues. For the CDR3, the DNA is TGCAGCGTTGCTACTTACAATGAGCAGTTCTTC. This translates into CSVATYNEQFF.